Presented here are 8 T cell receptor beta chains from one specimen sequenced in a study of blood T cell repertoires in COVID-19 (dated by TCRdb to the early 2020s). The method behind the library was the immunoSEQ multiplex PCR assay. Here the immuneACCESS table is served through TCRdb, limited to in-frame sequences with V and J called. Missing clones are a known gap in these copies; in checked studies unresolved V genes cover under half, and the rest lacks a known reason. This sample comprises 150,000 to 200,000 clones, 80% to 90% of them detected only once. 8% to 10% of the sample comes from the top ten. The specimen sequenced was peripheral blood. Source of these receptors: a man in his 60s with acute or convalescent COVID-19.

The chain carries TRBV9 and TRBJ1-1; possible D gene TRBD1, 5 bases. The CDR3 length is 14 residues. CDR1 is SGDLS, CDR2 YYNGEE, per germline. The V end was cut by 5 bases, the J end by 6 bases, with 17 bases between. The CDR3 bases are TGTGCCAGCAGTGTAAATACCGGGGGTTCTGAAGCTTTCTTT. This encodes CASSVNTGGSEAFF.

The V call is TRBV27, the J call TRBJ2-7; D ambiguous. Germline V lookup: CDR1 MNHEY, CDR2 SMNVEV (reference sequence). The CDR3 runs to 16 residues. The V and J ends lost 4 bases and 6 bases respectively, with 22 bases between them. As DNA, the CDR3 is TGTGCCAGCAGTTCAATCCTCCCCCGCACCCTTAGCGAGCAGTACTTC. This sequence encodes CASSSILPRTLSEQYF.

The CDR3 here is CASSEGRGWRAFF. CDR3 DNA sequence: TGTGCCAGCAGTGAAGGGAGGGGCTGGAGAGCTTTCTTT. The chain has TRBV6-1 and TRBJ1-1; D possibly corresponds to TRBD1 (5 bases). The ends were cut back, 1 base at V and 10 bases at J, with 13 bases in the middle. Germline loops: CDR1 MNHNS, CDR2 SASEGT. This CDR3 has 13 residues.

J is TRBJ1-5 and V is TRBV29-1; TRBD1 aligns across 7 bases. J lost 6 bases, V lost 7 bases, and 9 bases had no gene match. Germline V gene data show CDR1 as SQVTM and CDR2 as ANQGSEA. This CDR3 is 13 amino acids long. The CDR3 loop is CSAYTGEGQPQHF. The CDR3 DNA is TGCAGCGCCTACACAGGGGAAGGTCAGCCCCAGCATTTT.

The chain recombines TRBV28 with TRBJ1-5, with TRBD1 matching 11 bases. The CDR3 sequence is 15 residues long. Trimming at V came to 5 bases and at J to 1 base, leaving 1 base not matched to a gene. CDR1 is MDHEN and CDR2 is SYDVKM in the germline V gene. The CDR3 nucleotides read TGTGCCAGCAGTCGGACAGGGGGCAGCAATCAGCCCCAGCATTTT. This codes for CASSRTGGSNQPQHF.

J is TRBJ1-6 and V is TRBV2; D is unresolved. This CDR3 region has 12 residues. V gave up 4 bases and J gave up 11 bases, with 9 bases separating them. Per the germline V gene, CDR1 is SNHLY and CDR2 is FYNNEI. CDR3 sequence: CASSGWEPPLHF. The CDR3 coding sequence is TGTGCCAGCAGTGGTTGGGAGCCACCCCTCCACTTT.

This chain uses TRBV6-5 with TRBJ1-2; TRBD1 matches 12 bases. V was pared by 5 bases and J by 8 bases, with 6 bases of the junction left unmatched. From germline, CDR1 is MNHEY and CDR2 SVGAGI. The CDR3 runs to 14 residues. Here the CDR3 reads CASSKGQGATGYTF. The CDR3 nucleotides read TGTGCCAGCAGTAAGGGACAGGGGGCAACGGGCTACACCTTC.

The chain combines TRBV7-2 with TRBJ2-3, with 10 bases lining up with TRBD2. The CDR3 consists of 13 residues. Germline trimming cut 6 bases from V and 5 bases from J; bases unmatched to any gene: 2. Germline values: CDR1 SGHTA, CDR2 FQGNSA. The CDR3 DNA follows: TGTGCCAGCAGGCTAGCGGGAGTAGATACGCAGTATTTT. This codes for CASRLAGVDTQYF.